This note documents a single T cell receptor (beta chain) sequence. The sample originates from a study of blood T cells in healthy people across ages. A J-beta primer mix and a sample-barcoded 5' primer were used in a second PCR of roughly 6 to 11 cycles. A single record per CDR3 protein comes from TCRdb applying MiXCR to the 5' RACE reads. Of around 800,000 distinct CDR3 sequences listed, more than 40% were seen once; the top ten hold roughly 19%. The CDR3 totals 14 residues. Germline CDR1 and CDR2: SNHLY and FYNNEI. V dropped 3 bases and J dropped 6; count of bases not matched to a gene: 5. Input material: blood. The sequence was obtained from a man between 60 and 75 years old in good health. The rearrangement links TRBV2 to TRBJ2-1; 7 bases match TRBD1. The CDR3 DNA reads TGTGCCAGCAGTGAGAGGGCAGGGGGCAATGAGCAGTTCTTC. This translates into CASSERAGGNEQFF.